The 20 T cell receptor beta chains listed next were all sequenced from one sample in a study of shared clonotypes between healthy human individuals. Profiled with immunoSEQ multiplex PCR; TCRdb holds only in-frame clones, not every one. Counted here are approximately 400,000 clones, 90% to 97% occurring once; the ten biggest clones make up approximately 0.32%. Sequencing was carried out using memory CD8+ T cells sorted from blood. The subset was: CD45RO+ cells pooled with CCR7-negative TemRA cells. These receptors came from a young man in good health.

The gene calls are TRBV6-1 and TRBJ1-5; D is uncertain. The CDR3 loop spans 11 amino acids. CDR1 MNHNS and CDR2 SASEGT come from the germline V gene. Trimming cost V 6 bases and J 4 bases, with 4 bases left between them. The CDR3 DNA reads as TGTGCCAGCAGGACAAATCAGCCCCAGCATTTT. Protein sequence: CASRTNQPQHF.

This clone was recorded once. The rearrangement uses TRBV18 and TRBJ1-4; D gene ambiguous. There are 15 residues in the CDR3. Germline V gives CDR1 KGHSH, CDR2 LQKENI. The ends were cut back, 3 bases at V and 8 bases at J, with 16 bases in the middle. CDR3 in amino acids: CASSPQAGPLEKLFF. The CDR3, as DNA: TGTGCCAGCTCACCTCAGGCCGGACCTTTGGAAAAACTGTTTTTT.

The chain joins TRBV4-2 to TRBJ1-1, with 11 bases fitting TRBD1. CDR3 length: 15 residues. The germline V gene encodes CDR1 LGHNA and CDR2 YNFKEQ. The junction had 5 bases not matched to a gene; V was cut back by 4 bases and J by 4 bases. The CDR3 DNA sequence: TGTGCCAGCAGCCTCCGCGGGACAGGGGGCACTGAAGCTTTCTTT. Encoded protein: CASSLRGTGGTEAFF.

The chain links TRBV7-9 to TRBJ1-5, with 8 bases fitting TRBD1. CDR1 SEHNR and CDR2 FQNEAQ come from the germline V gene (reference sequence). The CDR3 has 12 amino acids. V lost 5 bases to trimming and J lost 8 bases; unmatched junction nucleotides: 2. CDR3 sequence: CASSVTGEPQHF. CDR3 nucleotide sequence: TGTGCCAGCAGCGTGACAGGGGAGCCCCAGCATTTT.

This chain links TRBV7-2 with TRBJ2-7; tentatively, D is TRBD2 (6 bases). Trimming shortened V by 3 bases and J by 0 bases, and 9 bases separated the two germline ends. In germline, CDR1 is SGHTA, CDR2 FQGNSA. This CDR3 has 14 residues. This chain's CDR3 is CASSLRRGSYEQYF. For the CDR3, the DNA is TGTGCCAGCAGCTTGAGGCGGGGCTCCTACGAGCAGTACTTC.

V is TRBV19 and J is TRBJ2-7, with no clear D. The CDR3 extends over 14 amino acids. The germline V and J ends were trimmed by 5 bases and 0 bases, with 11 bases remaining between them. Per germline, CDR1 LNHDA and CDR2 SQIVND (reference sequence). The CDR3 DNA reads TGTGCCAGTAGTTCTGCCCCCCACTCCTACGAGCAGTACTTC. Translated: CASSSAPHSYEQYF.

V and J are TRBV11-2 and TRBJ1-1; no clear D gene. The germline V and J ends were trimmed by 5 bases and 8 bases, with 6 bases remaining between them. The CDR3 runs 10 residues. Germline V gene data show CDR1 as SGHAT and CDR2 as FQNNGV. The CDR3 nucleotides read TGTGCCAGCAGCCCTATCGAAGCTTTCTTT. Protein sequence: CASSPIEAFF.

This clone has just one count. This sequence joins TRBV18 and TRBJ2-2; D unresolved. Germline CDR1 is KGHSH and CDR2 is LQKENI. There are 18 residues in the CDR3. Trimming took 5 bases from V and 0 from J, leaving 19 bases between them. Here the CDR3 DNA reads TGTGCCAGCTCAACTTTGCCCCTTTCGGTTGCGAACACCGGGGAGCTGTTTTTT. Protein product: CASSTLPLSVANTGELFF.

V gene TRBV10-3 combines with J gene TRBJ1-1; TRBD1 is a possible D gene (6 bases). V was pared by 2 bases and J by 6 bases, with 16 bases between. This CDR3 spans 15 amino acids. Germline V gives CDR1 ENHRY, CDR2 SYGVKD. In DNA form, the CDR3 reads TGTGCCATCAGTGAGGGACAGAGAATGGGAGCTGAAGCTTTCTTT. Its protein is CAISEGQRMGAEAFF.

This clone appeared a single time. The CDR3 loop is CASSLVEWTPIQETQYF. For the CDR3, the DNA is TGTGCCAGCAGCTTGGTTGAGTGGACTCCCATCCAAGAGACCCAGTACTTC. The J gene is TRBJ2-5, the V gene TRBV5-6; maybe TRBD2 (5 bases). The V end lost 0 bases, the J end lost 1 base, and 16 bases lay between the germline ends. The CDR3 runs 17 residues. Germline assignment: CDR1 SGHDT and CDR2 YYEEEE.

The chain has TRBV5-1 and TRBJ2-5, with 7 bases identical to TRBD1. The CDR3 sequence is 15 residues long. With V trimmed by 1 base and J by 2 bases, 5 bases remained unmatched. Germline V gives CDR1 SGHRS, CDR2 YFSETQ. CDR3: CASSLTDRRQETQYF. The CDR3 DNA follows: TGCGCCAGCAGCTTGACGGACAGGAGACAAGAGACCCAGTACTTC. The full variable domain, in which reference TRBV5-1 and TRBJ2-5 provide the parts outside the CDR3, is KAGVTQTPRYLIKTRGQQVTLSCSPISGHRSVSWYQQTPGQGLQFLFEYFSETQRNKGNFPGRFSGRQFSNSRSEMNVSTLELGDSALYLCASSLTDRRQETQYFGPGTRLLVL.

J is TRBJ2-2 and V is TRBV7-6; 9 nucleotides match TRBD2. The CDR3 length is 18 residues. Germline V gene data show CDR1 as SGHVS and CDR2 as FNYEAQ. Losses at the gene ends were 0 bases for V and 2 bases for J; bases not matched to a gene: 7. The CDR3 loop is CASSLARAGGPNTGELFF. The CDR3 coding sequence is TGTGCCAGCAGCTTAGCCCGCGCGGGAGGGCCAAACACCGGGGAGCTGTTTTTT.

The chain uses TRBV11-3 and TRBJ2-7, with D possibly matching TRBD1 (5 bases). Germline V gives CDR1 SGHNT, CDR2 YENEEA. CDR3 length: 11 residues. V gave up 5 bases and J gave up 6 bases, with 8 bases separating them. CDR3 sequence: CASSQGFEQYF. The CDR3 coding sequence is TGTGCCAGCAGCCAGGGTTTCGAGCAGTACTTC.

This clone showed up just once. The chain carries TRBV28 and TRBJ2-7; 9 bases align to TRBD2. V lost 6 bases and J lost 5; bases outside the gene matches: 11. Germline V gives CDR1 MDHEN, CDR2 SYDVKM. CDR3 length: 15 amino acids. CDR3 bases: TGTGCCAGCAGGGGTCCGGGGACTAGCCTTCACGAGCAGTACTTC. Translation: CASRGPGTSLHEQYF.

The V gene is TRBV2, the J gene TRBJ1-2; a possible D gene is TRBD1 (6 bases). V dropped 2 bases and J dropped 8 bases, with 12 bases sitting between them. CDR1 and CDR2 from the germline V gene are SNHLY and FYNNEI. This CDR3 comprises 13 residues. The CDR3 DNA follows: TGTGCCAGCAGTGAAACGGGGGGCGAGGGCTACACCTTC. Protein product: CASSETGGEGYTF.

This chain connects TRBV2 to TRBJ2-1; no clear D gene. The CDR3 totals 11 residues. In germline, CDR1 is SNHLY, CDR2 FYNNEI. Here the CDR3 reads CVKSSYNEQFF. CDR3 DNA sequence: TGTGTCAAGAGCTCCTACAATGAGCAGTTCTTC.

The chain recombines TRBV28 with TRBJ2-1, with D perhaps TRBD2 (6 bases). V was trimmed by 9 bases and J by 4 bases, leaving 19 bases between them. The germline V gene encodes CDR1 MDHEN and CDR2 SYDVKM. The CDR3 loop spans 15 amino acids. CDR3 bases: TGTGCCAGTCGCCTCCCGATGGGGGGATACAATGAGCAGTTCTTC. As protein: CASRLPMGGYNEQFF.

Comment on this clone: Within the sample, other DNA sequences also encode this same CDR3. The chain combines TRBV20-1 with TRBJ2-7; no clear D. This CDR3 comprises 10 residues. Germline CDR1 is DFQATT and CDR2 is SNEGSKA (reference sequence). V lost 1 base, J lost 4 bases, and 2 bases lay in between. The chain's CDR3 is CSARVYEQYF. For the CDR3, the DNA is TGCAGTGCTAGAGTTTACGAGCAGTACTTC.

The chain uses TRBV19 and TRBJ2-1; D assignment may be TRBD1 or TRBD2 (5 bases each). The germline CDR1 and CDR2 sequences are LNHDA and SQIVND (reference sequence). This CDR3 region has 16 residues. The germline V and J ends were trimmed by 3 bases and 0 bases, with 12 bases remaining between them. CDR3 coding DNA: TGTGCCAGTAGTATGGGGGTCCGGGGCTCCTACAATGAGCAGTTCTTC. Encoded protein: CASSMGVRGSYNEQFF.

This CDR3 reads CASSDPGQETQYF. The CDR3 bases are TGTGCCAGCAGCGACCCGGGACAAGAGACCCAGTACTTC. This chain joins TRBV4-2 and TRBJ2-5; TRBD2 might be the D (5 bases). CDR1 is LGHNA and CDR2 is YNFKEQ in the germline V gene. The CDR3 has 13 amino acids. V was shortened by 5 bases and J by 2 bases, with 9 bases between the two germline ends.